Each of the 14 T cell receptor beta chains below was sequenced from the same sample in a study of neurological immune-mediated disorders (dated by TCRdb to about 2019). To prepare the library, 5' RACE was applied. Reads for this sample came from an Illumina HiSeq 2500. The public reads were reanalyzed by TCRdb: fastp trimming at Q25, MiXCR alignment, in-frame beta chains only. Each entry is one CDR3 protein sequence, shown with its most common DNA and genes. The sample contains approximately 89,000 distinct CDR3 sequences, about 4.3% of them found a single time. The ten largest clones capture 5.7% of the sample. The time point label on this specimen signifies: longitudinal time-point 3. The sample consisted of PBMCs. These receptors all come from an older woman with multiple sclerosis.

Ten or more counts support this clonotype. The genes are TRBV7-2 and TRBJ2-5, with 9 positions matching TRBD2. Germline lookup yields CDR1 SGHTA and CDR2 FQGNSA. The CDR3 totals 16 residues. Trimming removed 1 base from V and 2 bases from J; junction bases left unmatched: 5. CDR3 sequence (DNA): TGTGCCAGCAGCTTAGTAGGAGCGGGGGGTCAAGAGACCCAGTACTTC. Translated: CASSLVGAGGQETQYF.

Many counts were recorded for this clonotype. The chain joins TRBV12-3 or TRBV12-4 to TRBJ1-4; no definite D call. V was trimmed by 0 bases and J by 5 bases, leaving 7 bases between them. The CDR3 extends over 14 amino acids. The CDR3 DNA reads TGTGCCAGCAGTTTAGCCGGGGTCAATGAAAAACTGTTTTTT. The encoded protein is CASSLAGVNEKLFF.

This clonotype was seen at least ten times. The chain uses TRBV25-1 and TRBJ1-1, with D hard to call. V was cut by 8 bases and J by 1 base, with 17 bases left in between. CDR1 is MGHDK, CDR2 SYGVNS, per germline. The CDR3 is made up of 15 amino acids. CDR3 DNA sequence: TGTGCCAGCGGAACCGGGGTGCAGCCGAACACTGAAGCTTTCTTT. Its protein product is CASGTGVQPNTEAFF.

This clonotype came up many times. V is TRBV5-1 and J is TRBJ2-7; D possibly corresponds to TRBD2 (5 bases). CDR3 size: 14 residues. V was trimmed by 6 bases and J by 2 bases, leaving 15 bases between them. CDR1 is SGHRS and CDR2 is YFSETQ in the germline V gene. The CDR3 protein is CASTFRAGTYEQYF. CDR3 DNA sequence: TGCGCCAGCACTTTTCGGGCCGGGACCTACGAGCAGTACTTC.

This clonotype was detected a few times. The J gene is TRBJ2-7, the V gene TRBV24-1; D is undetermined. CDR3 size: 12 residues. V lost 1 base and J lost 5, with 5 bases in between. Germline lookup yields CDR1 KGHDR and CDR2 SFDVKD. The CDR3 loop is CATSDFSHEQYF. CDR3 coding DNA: TGTGCCACCAGTGATTTTTCCCACGAGCAGTACTTC.

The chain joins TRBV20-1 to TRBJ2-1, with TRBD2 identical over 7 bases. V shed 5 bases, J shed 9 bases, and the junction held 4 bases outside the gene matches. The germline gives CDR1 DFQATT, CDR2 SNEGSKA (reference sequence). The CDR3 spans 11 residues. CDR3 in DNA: TGCAGTGCTCAGCGGGGCTTTGAGCAGTTCTTC. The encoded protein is CSAQRGFEQFF.

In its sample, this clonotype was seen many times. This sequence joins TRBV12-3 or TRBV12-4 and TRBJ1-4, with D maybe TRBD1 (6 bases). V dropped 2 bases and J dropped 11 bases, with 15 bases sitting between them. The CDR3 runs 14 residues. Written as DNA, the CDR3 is TGTGCCAGCAGTTTATCTCAAGGGGGGGAGAAACTGTTTTTT. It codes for CASSLSQGGEKLFF.

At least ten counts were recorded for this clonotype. CDR3 nucleotides: TGCGCCAGCAGCTTGTGGCGCGGGACAGGTGCGGCAGATACGCAGTATTTT. It codes for CASSLWRGTGAADTQYF. This rearrangement joins TRBV5-1 to TRBJ2-3; 8 positions agree with TRBD1. The CDR3 is 17 residues long. Germline V gene sequence: CDR1 SGHRS, CDR2 YFSETQ. The J segment lost 4 bases and the V segment lost 1 base, leaving 11 bases of the junction unmatched.

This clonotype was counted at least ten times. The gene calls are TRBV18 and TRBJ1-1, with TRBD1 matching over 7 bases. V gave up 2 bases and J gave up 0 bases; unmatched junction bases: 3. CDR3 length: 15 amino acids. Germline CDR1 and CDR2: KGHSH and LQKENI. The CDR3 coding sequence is TGTGCCAGCTCACCAGAGACAGGGTTGAACACTGAAGCTTTCTTT. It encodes CASSPETGLNTEAFF.

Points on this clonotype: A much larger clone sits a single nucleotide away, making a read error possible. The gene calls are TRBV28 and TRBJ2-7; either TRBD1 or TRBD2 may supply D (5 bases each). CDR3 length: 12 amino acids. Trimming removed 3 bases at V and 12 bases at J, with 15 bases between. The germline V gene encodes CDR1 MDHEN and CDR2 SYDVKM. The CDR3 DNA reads TGTGCCAGCAGTTTTTTTAGAGGGGAAGTGTACTTC. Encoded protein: CASSFFRGEVYF.

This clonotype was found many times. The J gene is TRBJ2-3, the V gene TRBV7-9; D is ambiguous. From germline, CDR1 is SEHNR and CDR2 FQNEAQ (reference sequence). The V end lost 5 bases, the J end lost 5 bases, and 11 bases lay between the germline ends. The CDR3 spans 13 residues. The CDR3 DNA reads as TGTGCCAGCAGCCCAGTAGGAGAAGATACGCAGTATTTT. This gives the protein CASSPVGEDTQYF.

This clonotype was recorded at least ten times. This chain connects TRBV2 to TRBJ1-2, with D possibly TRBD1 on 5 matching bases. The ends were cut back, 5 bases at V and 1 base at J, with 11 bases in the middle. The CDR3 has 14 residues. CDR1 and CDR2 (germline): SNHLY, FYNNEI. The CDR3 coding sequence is TGTGCCAGCAGTCTGACAGTCCTTAACTATGGCTACACCTTC. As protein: CASSLTVLNYGYTF.

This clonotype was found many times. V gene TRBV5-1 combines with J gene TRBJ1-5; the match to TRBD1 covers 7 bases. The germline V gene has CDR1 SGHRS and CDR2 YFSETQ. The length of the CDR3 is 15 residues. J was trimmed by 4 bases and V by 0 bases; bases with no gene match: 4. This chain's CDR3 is CASSLGDSPNQPQHF. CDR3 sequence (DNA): TGCGCCAGCAGCTTGGGGGACAGCCCAAATCAGCCCCAGCATTTT.

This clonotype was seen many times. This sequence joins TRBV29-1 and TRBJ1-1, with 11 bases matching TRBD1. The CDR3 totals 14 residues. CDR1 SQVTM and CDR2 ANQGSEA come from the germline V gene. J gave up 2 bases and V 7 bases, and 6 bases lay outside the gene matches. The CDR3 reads CSAIGTGGNTEAFF. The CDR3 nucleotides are TGCAGCGCGATAGGGACAGGGGGAAACACTGAAGCTTTCTTT.